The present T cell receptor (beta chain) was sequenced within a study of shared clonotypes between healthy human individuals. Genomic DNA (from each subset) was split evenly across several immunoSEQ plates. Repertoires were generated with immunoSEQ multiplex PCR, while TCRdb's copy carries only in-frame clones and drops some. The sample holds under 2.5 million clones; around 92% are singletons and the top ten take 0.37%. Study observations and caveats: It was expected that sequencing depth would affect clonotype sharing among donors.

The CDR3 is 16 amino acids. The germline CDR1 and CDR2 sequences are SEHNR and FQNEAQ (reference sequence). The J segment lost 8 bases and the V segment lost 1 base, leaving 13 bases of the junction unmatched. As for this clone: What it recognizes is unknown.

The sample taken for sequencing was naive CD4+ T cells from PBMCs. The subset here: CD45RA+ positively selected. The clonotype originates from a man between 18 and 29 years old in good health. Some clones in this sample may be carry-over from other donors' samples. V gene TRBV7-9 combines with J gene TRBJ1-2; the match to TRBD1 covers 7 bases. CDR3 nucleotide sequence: TGTGCCAGCAGCTTAGGAAACAGGGGTGACGGCGAGGGCTACACCTTC. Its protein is CASSLGNRGDGEGYTF.